Sequencing of this T cell receptor (beta chain) was carried out in a study of regulatory T cells in long-lasting Graves disease. Time point indicated: newly diagnosed GD, antithyroid drugs for less than 3 months. RNA extracted from PBMCs served as the sequencing template. It was by American Thyroid Association guidelines that Graves' disease was diagnosed. Germline V gene data show CDR1 as MNHEY and CDR2 as SVGEGT. CDR3 length equals 12 residues. Concerning this clonotype itself: This likely traces to a read error, being one base from a far larger clone.

CDR3-region Arm-PCR and iRepertoire HTBI primers produced the TCR beta libraries. TCRdb reanalysed the multiplex PCR reads using MiXCR and keeps one entry per CDR3 protein. The repertoire holds under 450,000 distinct CDR3 sequences, with approximately 12% as singletons. These data also formed part of another study, on T cells in Graves' hyperthyroidism and ophthalmopathy. As that report states: Newly diagnosed patients aged 18 to 65 had hyperthyroidism of under 2 months' duration. The HTBI primer set drove a first-round RT-PCR of the TCR CDR3.

The source material was peripheral blood mononuclear cells (PBMCs), sampled at new diagnosis, from a patient treated with antithyroid drugs. The chain recombines TRBV6-2 or TRBV6-3 with TRBJ1-5; TRBD1 is a possible D gene (5 bases). This receptor was identified in a woman aged 18-29 years with Graves disease. CDR3 sequence: CASSWGDQPRHF. In nucleotides, the CDR3 is TGTGCCAGCAGTTGGGGGGATCAGCCCCGGCATTTT.